One sample yielded the 24 T cell receptor beta chains listed below, sequenced in a study of T cells in women clearing cervical HPV infection. The table came from immunoSEQ multiplex PCR; TCRdb's copy has only in-frame clones and leaves some out. Its clone listing holds about 27,000 clones. The specimen sequenced was blood buffy coat. The receptors here all came from a woman between 18 and 69 years old with a cervical HPV16 infection that either progressed to CIN3+ or cleared (not recorded which).

To note about this clone: Sequencing ends 3 residues short of the CDR3 end; the germline J gene provides the rest. The chain uses TRBV20-1 and TRBJ1-1; no reliable D call. V was trimmed by 1 base and J by 0 bases, leaving 6 bases between them. Germline CDR1 DFQATT, CDR2 SNEGSKA (reference sequence). This CDR3 comprises 13 residues. Partial CDR3 DNA: TGCAGTGCTAGAGGCGAACTGAACACTGAA. The encoded protein is CSARGELNTE. The entire CDR3 reads CSARGELNTEAFF.

For this clone: The sequence runs out 3 residues before the end of the CDR3; the remainder is reconstructed from the germline J gene. The chain uses TRBV5-1 and TRBJ2-1; 8 bases align to TRBD2. There are 16 residues in the CDR3. Germline CDR1 is SGHRS and CDR2 is YFSETQ. V was clipped by 3 bases and J by 8 bases; unmatched bases: 13. CDR3 protein: CASSSPGGAGVHEQFF. CDR3 DNA (partial): TGCGCCAGCAGCTCCCCCGGTGGAGCGGGAGTGCATGAG.

Notes on this clone: The CDR3 end lies 3 residues beyond the end of the read and is filled in from the germline J gene. The J gene is TRBJ2-2, the V gene TRBV6-1; tentatively, D is TRBD1 (7 bases). Germline CDR1 is MNHNS and CDR2 is SASEGT. V lost 3 bases to trimming and J lost 4 bases, with 12 bases between them. The CDR3 extends over 15 amino acids. The sequenced part of the CDR3 DNA is TGTGCCAGCAGTGAGATTCAGGGGGGCACCGGGGAG. Translation: CASSEIQGGTGE. The full CDR3 is CASSEIQGGTGELFF.

Concerning this clone: At one end the junction does not follow the germline gene, possibly because of a read error. Coverage ceases 3 residues before the CDR3 finishes, and the germline J gene fills in the end. Additional DNA sequences in this sample encode the identical CDR3. The chain uses TRBV10-3 and TRBJ1-3, with a weak D call TRBD1 (5 bases). The CDR3 loop spans 14 amino acids. The germline V gene has CDR1 ENHRY and CDR2 SYGVKD. Incomplete CDR3 DNA: TGTGCCACCGGAGGGCAGGGCTCTGGAAACACA. Residues: CATGGQGSGNT. The whole CDR3 protein is CATGGQGSGNTIYF.

Remarks on this clone: From the germline J gene comes the end of the CDR3, since the read stops 3 residues before it. The V gene is TRBV5-1, the J gene TRBJ2-2, with 8 bases that match TRBD2. Germline V gene lookup returns CDR1 SGHRS and CDR2 YFSETQ. The CDR3 has 17 residues. Trimming cost V 0 bases and J 0 bases; bases outside gene matches: 4. The CDR3 here is CASSLGASGSNTGELFF. The covered CDR3 bases are TGCGCCAGCAGCTTGGGGGCTAGCGGGTCGAACACCGGGGAG.

To note about this clone: With the read ending 3 residues before the CDR3 end, the germline J gene is used to fill in that end. This rearrangement joins TRBV2 to TRBJ2-1, with D uncertain. CDR1 SNHLY and CDR2 FYNNEI come from the germline V gene. This CDR3 is built from 11 residues. V lost 5 bases and J 7 bases, leaving 6 bases between the germline ends. The CDR3 here is CASSLANEQFF. The part of the CDR3 DNA that was read is TGTGCCAGCAGTTTAGCAAATGAG.

A word on this clone: The read ends 3 residues early relative to the CDR3; the germline J gene fills the gap. V gene TRBV11-2 combines with J gene TRBJ1-2; D perhaps matches TRBD1 (5 bases). The CDR3 is made up of 15 amino acids. Germline V gives CDR1 SGHAT, CDR2 FQNNGV. The CDR3 spells CASSFESGRGVDYTF. The covered CDR3 bases are TGTGCCAGCAGCTTCGAGAGCGGGAGGGGAGTTGAC.

Remarks on this clone: The read finishes 3 residues shy of the CDR3 end, and the germline J gene is used to complete it. The chain combines TRBV6-4 with TRBJ2-2, with 10 nucleotides matching TRBD2. CDR1 and CDR2 from the germline V gene are MRHNA and SNTAGT. The junction had 8 bases not matched to a gene; V was cut back by 2 bases and J by 5 bases. The CDR3 is 17 amino acids. The CDR3 sequence is CASSDLAGVGKTGELFF. The covered CDR3 bases are TGTGCCAGCAGTGACCTAGCGGGAGTGGGGAAAACCGGGGAG.

For this clone: The read finishes 3 residues shy of the CDR3 end, and the germline J gene is used to complete it. The V and J genes are TRBV7-9 and TRBJ2-1; TRBD1 aligns across 9 bases. Germline CDR1 is SEHNR and CDR2 is FQNEAQ (reference sequence). The CDR3 runs 15 residues. V lost 6 bases to trimming and J lost 7 bases; unmatched junction nucleotides: 10. Here the CDR3 reads CASRSGTGSRNEQFF. CDR3 DNA (partial): TGTGCCAGCAGATCCGGGACAGGGTCTCGGAATGAG.

A word on this clone: The read finishes 3 residues shy of the CDR3 end, and the germline J gene is used to complete it. V usage is TRBV11-3 and J usage is TRBJ2-2; 9 bases are shared with TRBD1. CDR3 size: 14 residues. The ends lost 1 base at V and 6 bases at J; junction bases unmatched: 0. Germline loops: CDR1 SGHNT, CDR2 YENEEA. The chain's CDR3 is CASSLGTGAGELFF. The sequenced part of the CDR3 DNA is TGTGCCAGCAGCTTAGGGACAGGGGCCGGGGAG.

Regarding this clone: Coverage ceases 3 residues before the CDR3 finishes, and the germline J gene fills in the end. The chain combines TRBV28 with TRBJ2-7, with a weak D call TRBD2 (6 bases). V was shortened by 4 bases and J by 1 base, with 20 bases between the two germline ends. The CDR3 is 17 amino acids. The germline gives CDR1 MDHEN, CDR2 SYDVKM. The CDR3 is CASSSGYEVAESYEQYF. The CDR3 bases that were read are TGTGCCAGCAGTTCCGGGTACGAGGTAGCGGAATCCTACGAG.

Comments on this clone: Read sequence stops 3 residues before the CDR3 end, and the germline J gene provides the missing end. The rearrangement links TRBV12-3 or TRBV12-4 to TRBJ2-1; the match to TRBD2 covers 12 bases. V lost 6 bases to trimming and J lost 2 bases; unmatched junction nucleotides: 5. The CDR3 runs to 16 residues. Incomplete CDR3 DNA: TGTGCCAGCAGCCTCGGGACTAGCGGGCCCTACAATGAG. It encodes CASSLGTSGPYNE. The whole CDR3 is CASSLGTSGPYNEQFF.

The CDR3 protein is CASSQNSALETQYF. The part of the CDR3 DNA that was read is TGTGCCAGCAGCCAAAACTCGGCCCTAGAGACG. V is TRBV7-9 and J is TRBJ2-3; D is undetermined. The read gets to within 3 residues of the CDR3 end, and the germline J gene fills in the rest. The CDR3 is 14 amino acids. CDR1 and CDR2 from the germline V gene are SEHNR and FQNEAQ (reference sequence).

In regard to this clone: The read falls 3 residues short of the CDR3 end, and the missing part is taken from the germline J gene. The chain is built from TRBV14 and TRBJ1-1, with a possible D match to TRBD1 (5 bases). The germline CDR1 and CDR2 sequences are SGHDN and FVKESK. This CDR3 has 13 residues. The covered CDR3 bases are TGTGCCAGCAGCCCCAATGAGGTCCAGGGA. Amino acids: CASSPNEVQG. The entire CDR3 is CASSPNEVQGAFF.

For this clone: The read terminates 3 residues before the CDR3 end, so the remaining end is supplied by the germline J gene. The chain joins TRBV11-3 to TRBJ2-3; D tentatively reads TRBD1 or TRBD2 (8 bases each). This CDR3 is 15 amino acids long. Germline V CDR1 and CDR2: SGHNT, YENEEA. CDR3 amino acids: CASSLGLAGQETQYF. Partial CDR3 DNA: TGTGCCAGCAGCTTAGGGTTAGCGGGACAGGAGACG.

On this clone itself: The CDR3 goes on 3 residues after the read ends, and that part is filled in from the germline J gene. The V gene is TRBV30, the J gene TRBJ1-4; 10 bases map to TRBD1. Germline values: CDR1 GTSNPN, CDR2 SVGIG (reference sequence). The CDR3 sequence is 13 residues long. The covered CDR3 bases are TGTGCCTGGGGACAGGGGGGGAATTCACCA. Translated: CAWGQGGNSP. The complete CDR3 reads CAWGQGGNSPLFF.

A word on this clone: The read halts 3 residues ahead of the CDR3 end, with the missing end drawn from the germline J gene. This sequence joins TRBV30 and TRBJ1-1; 8 bases map to TRBD1. Germline lookup yields CDR1 GTSNPN and CDR2 SVGIG (reference sequence). CDR3 length: 11 amino acids. Here the CDR3 reads CASDRGQEAFF. CDR3 bases read: TGTGCCTCCGACAGGGGCCAAGAA.

Note on this clone: The read ends 3 residues early relative to the CDR3; the germline J gene fills the gap. The chain employs TRBV11-1 and TRBJ2-7, with 9 positions matching TRBD1. Trimming took 4 bases from V and 6 from J; bases not matched to a gene: 7. The CDR3 runs 14 residues. Germline V gene data show CDR1 as SGHAT and CDR2 as FQDESV (reference sequence). The CDR3 region is CASSSGTGSAEQYF. Incomplete CDR3 DNA: TGTGCCAGCAGCTCCGGGACAGGGTCGGCCGAG.

CDR3 sequence: CASSRQGEFVGNIQYF. CDR3 DNA, as far as it was read: TGTGCCAGCAGTAGACAGGGGGAGTTTGTAGGAAACATT. This chain uses TRBV28 with TRBJ2-4; the match to TRBD1 covers 9 bases. The CDR3 end falls 3 residues outside the read, so it is completed with the germline J gene. V was pared by 5 bases and J by 6 bases, with 11 bases of the junction left unmatched. Germline CDR1 is MDHEN and CDR2 is SYDVKM. The CDR3 sequence is 16 residues long. The full variable domain, completed using reference TRBV28 and TRBJ2-4, is DVKVTQSSRYLVKRTGEKVFLECVQDMDHENMFWYRQDPGLGLRLIYFSYDVKMKEKGDIPEGYSVSREKKERFSLILESASTNQTSMYLCASSRQGEFVGNIQYFGAGTRLSVL.

For this clone: The read halts 3 residues ahead of the CDR3 end, with the missing end drawn from the germline J gene. The chain uses TRBV6-7 and TRBJ1-5; D unclear. TRBV6-7 belongs to the ORF category, with a function that is uncertain. Trimming stripped 8 bases from V and 3 bases from J, with 11 bases between. This CDR3 comprises 13 residues. This CDR3 is CASFRYNNQPQHF. CDR3 bases read: TGTGCCAGCTTCAGGTACAACAATCAGCCC.

To note about this clone: The read stops 3 residues short of the end of the CDR3; the missing end is completed from the germline J gene. The V call is TRBV5-6, the J call TRBJ1-1, with 7 nucleotides matching TRBD1. V dropped 3 bases and J dropped 0; count of bases not matched to a gene: 5. The germline CDR1 and CDR2 sequences are SGHDT and YYEEEE. The CDR3 loop spans 15 amino acids. The CDR3 sequence is CASSSLGQVNTEAFF. The CDR3 bases that were read are TGTGCCAGCAGCTCGTTAGGACAGGTGAACACTGAA.

A remark on this clone: The read terminates 3 residues before the CDR3 end, so the remaining end is supplied by the germline J gene. The rearrangement links TRBV5-4 to TRBJ2-2; possible D gene TRBD2, 7 bases. V was trimmed by 0 bases and J by 3 bases, leaving 12 bases between them. Germline-derived CDR1 and CDR2 are SGHNT and YYREEE (reference sequence). The length of the CDR3 is 16 residues. The CDR3 sequence: CASSLVLGGDTGELFF. Partial CDR3 DNA: TGTGCCAGCAGCTTGGTACTAGGGGGGGACACCGGGGAG.

A word on this clone: The read ends 3 residues shy of where the CDR3 ends; the end is completed using the germline J gene. The genes are TRBV19 and TRBJ2-2; TRBD2 matches at 7 bases. The CDR3 is made up of 14 amino acids. CDR1 LNHDA and CDR2 SQIVND come from the germline V gene (reference sequence). The CDR3 protein is CASSAPQGGPPLFF. The CDR3 DNA, read in part, is TGTGCCAGTAGTGCTCCGCAGGGAGGGCCTCCG.

Comment on this clone: The read terminates 3 residues ahead of where the CDR3 ends, so the germline J gene completes it. V is TRBV2 and J is TRBJ2-7; possibly TRBD1 for D (5 bases). The CDR3 runs to 13 residues. V was trimmed by 5 bases and J by 6 bases, leaving 14 bases between them. Germline CDR1 reads SNHLY; CDR2 reads FYNNEI. CDR3 DNA, as far as it was read: TGTGCCAGCAGTACAGGCCCGATGGCCGAG. Its protein is CASSTGPMAE. The CDR3 in its entirety is CASSTGPMAEQYF.